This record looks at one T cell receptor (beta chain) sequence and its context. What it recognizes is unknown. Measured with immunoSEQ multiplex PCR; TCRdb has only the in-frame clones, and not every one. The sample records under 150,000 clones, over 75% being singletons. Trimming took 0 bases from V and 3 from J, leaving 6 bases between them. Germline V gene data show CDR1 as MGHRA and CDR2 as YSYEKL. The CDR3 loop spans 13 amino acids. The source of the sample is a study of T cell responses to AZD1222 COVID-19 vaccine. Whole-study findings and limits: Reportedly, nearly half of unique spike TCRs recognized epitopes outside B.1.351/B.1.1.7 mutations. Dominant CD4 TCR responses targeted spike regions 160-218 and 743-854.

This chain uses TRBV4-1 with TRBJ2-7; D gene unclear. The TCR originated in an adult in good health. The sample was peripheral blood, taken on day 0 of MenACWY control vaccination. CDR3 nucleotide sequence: TGCGCCAGCAGCCAAGATTTAGTCTACGAGCAGTACTTC. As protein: CASSQDLVYEQYF.